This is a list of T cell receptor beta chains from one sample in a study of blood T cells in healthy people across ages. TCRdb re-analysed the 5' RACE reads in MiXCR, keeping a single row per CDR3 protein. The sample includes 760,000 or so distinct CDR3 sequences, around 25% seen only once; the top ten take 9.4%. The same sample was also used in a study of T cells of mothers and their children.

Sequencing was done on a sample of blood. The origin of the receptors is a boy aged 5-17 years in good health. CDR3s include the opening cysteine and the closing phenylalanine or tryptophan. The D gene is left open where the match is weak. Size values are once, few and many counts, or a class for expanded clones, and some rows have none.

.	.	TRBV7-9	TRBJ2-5	CASSPRQAGLKTQYF	TGTGCCAGCAGCCCTAGACAGGCCGGTTTAAAGACCCAGTACTTC
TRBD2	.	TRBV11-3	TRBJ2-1	CASSPKGLASSYNEQFF	TGTGCCAGCAGCCCAAAGGGACTAGCGAGCTCCTACAATGAGCAGTTCTTC
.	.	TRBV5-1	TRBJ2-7	CASSVSVTYEQYF	TGCGCCAGCAGCGTCTCGGTCACCTACGAGCAGTACTTC
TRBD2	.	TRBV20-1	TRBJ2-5	CSASPRQGTRQETQYF	TGCAGTGCTAGCCCTCGCCAGGGGACTAGGCAAGAGACCCAGTACTTC
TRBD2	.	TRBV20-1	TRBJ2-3	CSANGLAGTDTQYF	TGCAGTGCTAACGGGCTAGCGGGAACAGATACGCAGTATTTT
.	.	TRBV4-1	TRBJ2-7	CASSQLGFEQYF	TGCGCCAGCAGCCAATTGGGATTCGAGCAGTACTTC
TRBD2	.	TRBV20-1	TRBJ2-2	CSAMAGGPTGELFF	TGCAGTGCTATGGCGGGGGGGCCTACCGGGGAGCTGTTTTTT
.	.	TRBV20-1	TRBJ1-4	CSARDRRRTNEKLFF	TGCAGTGCTAGAGATCGGCGACGGACTAATGAAAAACTGTTTTTT
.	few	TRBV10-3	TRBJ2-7	CAISDPVGPYEQYF	TGTGCCATCAGTGATCCCGTGGGGCCCTACGAGCAGTACTTC
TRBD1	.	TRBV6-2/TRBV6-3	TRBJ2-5	CASSYGTAEGQYF	TGTGCCAGCAGTTACGGGACAGCCGAGGGCCAGTACTTC
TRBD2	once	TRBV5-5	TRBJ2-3	CAQRETDTQYF	TGTGCCCAGCGGGAGACAGATACGCAGTATTTT
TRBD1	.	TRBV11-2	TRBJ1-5	CASSSQGARQPQHF	TGTGCCAGCAGCTCACAGGGGGCGCGCCAGCCCCAGCATTTT
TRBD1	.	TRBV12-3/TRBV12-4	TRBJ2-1	CASSSYRDSSYNEQFF	TGTGCCAGCAGTTCATACCGGGACAGCTCCTACAATGAGCAGTTCTTC
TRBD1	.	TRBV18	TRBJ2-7	CASSPRDSGEQYF	TGTGCCAGCTCACCACGGGACAGTGGGGAGCAGTACTTC
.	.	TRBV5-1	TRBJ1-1	CASSWGAETYTEAFF	TGCGCCAGCAGCTGGGGAGCAGAGACCTACACTGAAGCTTTCTTT
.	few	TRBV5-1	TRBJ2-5	CASSALGGRETQYF	TGCGCCAGCAGCGCCCTCGGCGGACGGGAGACCCAGTACTTC
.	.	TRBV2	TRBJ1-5	CASSEVGQGRQPQHF	TGTGCCAGCAGTGAAGTAGGCCAGGGACGGCAGCCCCAGCATTTT
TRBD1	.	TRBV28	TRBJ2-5	CASSSLDRGPQETQYF	TGTGCCAGCAGTTCCCTGGACAGGGGGCCCCAAGAGACCCAGTACTTC
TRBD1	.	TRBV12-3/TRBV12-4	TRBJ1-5	CASSPQGAGQPQHF	TGTGCCAGCAGTCCTCAGGGGGCTGGGCAGCCCCAGCATTTT
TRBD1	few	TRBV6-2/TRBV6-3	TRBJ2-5	CASSFLDRGETQYF	TGTGCCAGCAGTTTCCTGGACAGGGGAGAGACCCAGTACTTC
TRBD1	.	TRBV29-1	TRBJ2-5	CSVRTYGQVETQYF	TGCAGCGTCCGAACATACGGACAGGTGGAGACCCAGTACTTC
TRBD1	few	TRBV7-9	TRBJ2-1	CASSLTRTGGFYNEQFF	TGTGCCAGCAGCTTAACGAGAACAGGGGGCTTTTACAATGAGCAGTTCTTC
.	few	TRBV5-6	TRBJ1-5	CASSSSGKGQPQHF	TGTGCCAGCAGCTCCTCAGGGAAGGGTCAGCCCCAGCATTTT
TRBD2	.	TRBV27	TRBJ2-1	CASSLDPRQAGVGEQFF	TGTGCCAGCAGTTTAGATCCTCGGCAAGCGGGAGTGGGTGAGCAGTTCTTC
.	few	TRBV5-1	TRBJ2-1	CASSPYGSTSYNEQFF	TGCGCCAGCAGCCCGTACGGGAGCACCTCCTACAATGAGCAGTTCTTC
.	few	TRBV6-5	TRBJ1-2	CASSSSGGPNYGYTF	TGTGCCAGCAGTTCATCCGGGGGACCGAACTATGGCTACACCTTC
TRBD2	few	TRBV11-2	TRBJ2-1	CASSGRSRTSGTTNEQFF	TGTGCCAGCAGCGGCCGGTCCAGGACTAGCGGAACAACCAATGAGCAGTTCTTC
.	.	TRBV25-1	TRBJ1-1	CASSEWGVNTEAFF	TGTGCCAGCAGTGAATGGGGGGTGAACACTGAAGCTTTCTTT
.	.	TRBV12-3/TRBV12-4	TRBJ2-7	CASSYGTEQYF	TGTGCCAGCAGTTACGGGACCGAGCAGTACTTC
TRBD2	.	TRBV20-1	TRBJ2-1	CSADSSGGRYNEQFF	TGCAGTGCTGATTCTAGCGGGGGGCGATACAATGAGCAGTTCTTC
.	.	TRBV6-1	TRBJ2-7	CASSEAGTKPYEQYF	TGTGCCAGCAGTGAAGCTGGGACCAAGCCCTACGAGCAGTACTTC
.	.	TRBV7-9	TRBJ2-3	CASSLLLTDTQYF	TGTGCCAGCAGCTTACTACTAACAGATACGCAGTATTTT
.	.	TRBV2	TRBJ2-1	CASKNVYSYNEQFF	TGTGCCAGCAAAAACGTTTACTCCTACAATGAGCAGTTCTTC
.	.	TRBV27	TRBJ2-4	CASSLNSWGNIQYF	TGTGCCAGCAGTTTAAATTCCTGGGGGAACATTCAGTACTTC
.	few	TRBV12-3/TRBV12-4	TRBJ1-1	CASSLNNMNTEAFF	TGTGCCAGCAGTTTAAATAACATGAACACTGAAGCTTTCTTT
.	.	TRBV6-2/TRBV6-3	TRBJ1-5	CASSSPGGSNQPQHF	TGTGCCAGCAGTTCCCCCGGAGGGAGCAATCAGCCCCAGCATTTT
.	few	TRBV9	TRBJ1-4	CASSVGSEKLFF	TGTGCCAGCAGCGTAGGCAGTGAAAAACTGTTTTTT
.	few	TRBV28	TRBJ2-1	CASSLTPRLNEQFF	TGTGCCAGCAGTTTAACCCCTAGGTTGAATGAGCAGTTCTTC
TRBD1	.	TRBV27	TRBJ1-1	CASSGPGQLNTEAFF	TGTGCCAGCAGTGGTCCGGGACAGTTGAACACTGAAGCTTTCTTT
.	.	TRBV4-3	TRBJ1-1	CASSQDRSPGSEAFF	TGCGCCAGCAGCCAAGATCGGTCCCCCGGGAGTGAAGCTTTCTTT
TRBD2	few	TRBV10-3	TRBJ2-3	CAISGTSGSTDTQYF	TGTGCCATCAGCGGGACTAGCGGGTCCACAGATACGCAGTATTTT
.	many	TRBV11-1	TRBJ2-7	CASSPTPSYEQYF	TGTGCCAGCAGCCCGACCCCGTCCTACGAGCAGTACTTC
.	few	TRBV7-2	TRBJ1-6	CASSLDAGVPPSPLHF	TGTGCCAGCAGCTTAGATGCAGGCGTCCCTCCCTCACCCCTCCACTTT